This T cell receptor (beta chain) emerged from a study of CD8 T cells in ankylosing spondylitis. The CDR3 contains 14 residues. V shed 6 bases and J 4 bases; nucleotides not matched to a gene: 6. CDR1 MNHEY and CDR2 SMNVEV come from the germline V gene (reference sequence). As the method for making TCR beta libraries, quantitative 5'-RACE with molecular barcodes was used. A single record per CDR3 protein comes from TCRdb applying MiXCR to the 5' RACE reads. The sample includes 350,000 to 450,000 distinct CDR3 sequences, 20% seen only once; the top ten take about an eighth. This clonotype showed up just a few times. What it binds is unknown. General study results and limits: The clones that were linked to disease were reported to be significantly enriched in matched synovial fluid samples from ankylosing spondylitis patients. Among TCR beta sequences, a motif of eight highly homologous variants appeared characteristic of ankylosing spondylitis blood.

The V call is TRBV27, the J call TRBJ2-5, with 9 bases identical to TRBD1. The receptor was derived from a male donor with ankylosing spondylitis or in good health (not recorded which). Material: blood, either unsorted or a sorted T cell fraction (not recorded which). Here the CDR3 reads CASRYRGQGETQYF. CDR3 coding DNA: TGTGCCAGCAGATACAGGGGGCAGGGAGAGACCCAGTACTTC.